The 18 T cell receptor beta chains listed next were all sequenced from one sample in a study of tumor and adjacent non-tumor tissue in lung cancer. A modified ARM-PCR protocol with three rounds of nested PCR amplified TCRbeta. TCRdb ran MiXCR on the multiplex PCR reads and lists one entry per CDR3 protein. Of about 48,000 distinct CDR3 sequences listed, roughly 67% are singletons. No cell sorting was done before RNA was extracted from the tissue. The normal lung tissue was taken more than 3 cm from the tumor edge. Sequencing was carried out using distant non-tumor lung tissue. The source of these receptors is a woman aged 70-85 years with non-small cell lung cancer.

This clonotype was counted a single time. The germline gene is not matched at one end of the junction; a read error may be the cause. The J gene is TRBJ2-3, the V gene TRBV6-5; TRBD2 matches at 11 bases. Germline assignment: CDR1 MNHEY and CDR2 SVGAGI. The CDR3 loop spans 18 amino acids. The CDR3 reads CASMTALGTSGYKDTQYF. The CDR3 DNA is TGTGCAAGCATGACTGCCTTAGGGACTAGCGGATACAAAGATACGCAGTATTTT.

For this clonotype: Mismatch with germline at one junction end may stem from a read error. CDR3 DNA: TGTGCCAGCAATGGACTGAGGAACACAGGGGAGCTGCTTTTT. Translation: CASNGLRNTGELLF. This chain connects TRBV6-1 to TRBJ2-2; 7 bases fit TRBD1. The V gene's germline CDR1 is MNHNS and CDR2 SASEGT. The CDR3 consists of 14 residues.

This clonotype counts as medium-sized. J is TRBJ2-5 and V is TRBV11-3; 7 bases are shared with TRBD2. The CDR3 contains 13 residues. The V and J ends lost 5 bases and 5 bases, in that order; junction bases with no gene match: 5. Germline loops: CDR1 SGHNT, CDR2 YENEEA. The CDR3 here is CASSPSGVETQYF. CDR3 sequence (DNA): TGTGCCAGCAGCCCTAGCGGTGTGGAGACCCAGTACTTC.

V gene TRBV5-1 combines with J gene TRBJ2-7; 7 nucleotides match TRBD2. CDR1 is SGHRS, CDR2 YFSETQ, per germline. V shed 0 bases, J shed 3 bases, and the junction held 3 bases outside the gene matches. The CDR3 loop spans 14 amino acids. The CDR3 sequence: CASSLGEGFYEQYF. DNA for the CDR3: TGCGCCAGCAGCTTGGGGGAGGGTTTCTACGAGCAGTACTTC.

This clonotype has a count of ten or more. The chain carries TRBV28 and TRBJ2-5; 10 bases line up with TRBD1. V dropped 6 bases and J dropped 4; count of bases not matched to a gene: 11. The V gene's germline CDR1 is MDHEN and CDR2 SYDVKM. The CDR3 runs to 16 residues. Written as DNA, the CDR3 is TGTGCCAGCAGCGCCCGACAGGGGGCAATTGGAGAGACCCAGTACTTC. Amino acid sequence: CASSARQGAIGETQYF.

A remark on this clonotype: Being one base from a much bigger clone, this may be a read error. V and J are TRBV11-3 and TRBJ2-3; D is possibly TRBD2 (5 bases). The CDR3 covers 15 residues. Germline CDR1 reads SGHNT; CDR2 reads YENEEA. The CDR3 coding sequence is TGTGCCCGCAGCTTAGGACTTACCTACACAGATACGCAGTATTTT. This sequence encodes CARSLGLTYTDTQYF.

The sample holds a few counts of this clonotype. The junction and the germline gene differ at one end; a read error may be behind it. The rearrangement joins TRBV12-3 or TRBV12-4 to TRBJ2-7, with TRBD2 matching 7 bases. This CDR3 is 18 amino acids long. The CDR3 sequence: CASSLKLDRREITYEHYF. CDR3 bases: TGTGCCAGCAGTTTAAAACTGGATAGGCGGGAGATAACCTACGAGCACTACTTC.

As to this clonotype: Since a much larger clone is just one base distant, this may be a read error. The chain couples TRBV20-1 to TRBJ2-1; 11 positions agree with TRBD2. Germline V gene sequence: CDR1 DFQATT, CDR2 SNEGSKA (reference sequence). This CDR3 spans 14 amino acids. In nucleotides, the CDR3 is TGCAGTGCTACAACTAGCGGGAGAAGCAATGAGCAGCTCTTC. Its translation: CSATTSGRSNEQLF.

The chain's CDR3 is CAWSFPGGMNYGYTF. CDR3 in DNA: TGTGCCTGGAGTTTTCCAGGGGGCATGAACTATGGCTACACCTTC. The V gene is TRBV30, the J gene TRBJ1-2, with 8 bases fitting TRBD1. The junction had 7 bases not matched to a gene; V was cut back by 2 bases and J by 2 bases. The CDR3 runs to 15 residues. Germline V gene data show CDR1 as GTSNPN and CDR2 as SVGIG (reference sequence).

This clonotype has just a few counts. The chain joins TRBV6-1 to TRBJ1-5; possibly TRBD1 for D (5 bases). CDR1 and CDR2 (germline): MNHNS, SASEGT. The CDR3 totals 16 residues. Trimming took off 5 bases at V and 0 bases at J, with 14 bases between the two ends. In DNA, the CDR3 is TGTGCCAGCAGTCACCAACAGGTACTTAGCAATCAGCCCCAGCATTTT. Protein sequence: CASSHQQVLSNQPQHF.

The chain is built from TRBV11-3 and TRBJ1-6; TRBD1 is a possible D gene (6 bases). The CDR3 is 15 amino acids. V was pared by 0 bases and J by 4 bases, with 7 bases between. Germline V gene sequence: CDR1 SGHNT, CDR2 YENEEA. CDR3 bases: TGTGCCAGCAGCTTAGAGGACAGATATAATTCACCCCTCCACTTT. Translation: CASSLEDRYNSPLHF.

About this clonotype: A junction boundary mismatches the germline segment, possibly from a read error. The chain links TRBV10-2 to TRBJ2-3; D is unresolved. The CDR3 runs to 14 residues. CDR1 WSHSY and CDR2 SAAADI come from the germline V gene. In nucleotides, the CDR3 is TGCGCCACCAGTGAGTCCAGGAACACAGATACGCAGTATTTT. The encoded protein is CATSESRNTDTQYF.

On this clonotype itself: Germline and junction disagree at one end, which may indicate a read error. This chain uses TRBV6-5 with TRBJ2-1; TRBD2 might be the D (5 bases). This CDR3 contains 13 residues. The germline gives CDR1 MNHEY, CDR2 SVGAGI. The CDR3: CARSYSNIGGQFF. The CDR3 region has the DNA TGTGCCAGAAGTTACTCGAACATCGGCGGGCAATTCTTC.

The rearrangement joins TRBV5-4 to TRBJ2-1, with D perhaps TRBD2 (6 bases). The CDR3 is made up of 15 amino acids. V was trimmed by 0 bases and J by 10 bases, leaving 17 bases between them. Germline CDR1 SGHNT, CDR2 YYREEE (reference sequence). CDR3 in amino acids: CASSLGLANGGEQFF. The CDR3 coding sequence is TGTGCCAGCAGCTTGGGGCTAGCGAACGGCGGGGAGCAGTTCTTC.

On this clonotype itself: Since the CDR3 does not end with the conserved phenylalanine or tryptophan, this likely comes from a read error. The rearrangement links TRBV20-1 to TRBJ1-1, with D possibly matching TRBD1 (5 bases). The V and J ends lost 7 bases and 1 base respectively, with 13 bases between them. CDR3 length equals 13 residues. Germline values: CDR1 DFQATT, CDR2 SNEGSKA (reference sequence). The CDR3 nucleotides read TGCAGTGTCGCGGGGCTGGAGAACACTGAAGCTTTCTTA. Amino acid sequence: CSVAGLENTEAFL.

Remarks on this clonotype: One end of the junction fails to match germline, which may point to a read error. The V call is TRBV5-4, the J call TRBJ2-1, with 8 positions matching TRBD2. The CDR3 is made up of 13 amino acids. Germline V gives CDR1 SGHNT, CDR2 YYREEE (reference sequence). The CDR3 DNA is TGTGCCTGTAAACGGGAAGCGGGAGATGAGGAGTTCTTC. Translating it yields CACKREAGDEEFF.

This clonotype has ten or more counts. The chain is built from TRBV6-1 and TRBJ2-1; 9 nucleotides agree with TRBD1. Germline-derived CDR1 and CDR2 are MNHNS and SASEGT. Germline trimming cut 6 bases from V and 8 bases from J; bases unmatched to any gene: 8. There are 14 residues in the CDR3. The chain's CDR3 is CASSPGQGPDEQFF. The CDR3 DNA reads TGTGCCAGCAGCCCGGGACAGGGACCGGATGAGCAGTTCTTC.

Concerning this clonotype itself: The germline gene is not matched at one end of the junction; a read error may be the cause. The chain joins TRBV4-1 to TRBJ2-7; D is unresolved. CDR3 length: 11 amino acids. The germline gives CDR1 MGHRA, CDR2 YSYEKL. CDR3 DNA: TGCGTCAGCAACCAAGGGATAGAGCAGTACTTC. Its translation: CVSNQGIEQYF.